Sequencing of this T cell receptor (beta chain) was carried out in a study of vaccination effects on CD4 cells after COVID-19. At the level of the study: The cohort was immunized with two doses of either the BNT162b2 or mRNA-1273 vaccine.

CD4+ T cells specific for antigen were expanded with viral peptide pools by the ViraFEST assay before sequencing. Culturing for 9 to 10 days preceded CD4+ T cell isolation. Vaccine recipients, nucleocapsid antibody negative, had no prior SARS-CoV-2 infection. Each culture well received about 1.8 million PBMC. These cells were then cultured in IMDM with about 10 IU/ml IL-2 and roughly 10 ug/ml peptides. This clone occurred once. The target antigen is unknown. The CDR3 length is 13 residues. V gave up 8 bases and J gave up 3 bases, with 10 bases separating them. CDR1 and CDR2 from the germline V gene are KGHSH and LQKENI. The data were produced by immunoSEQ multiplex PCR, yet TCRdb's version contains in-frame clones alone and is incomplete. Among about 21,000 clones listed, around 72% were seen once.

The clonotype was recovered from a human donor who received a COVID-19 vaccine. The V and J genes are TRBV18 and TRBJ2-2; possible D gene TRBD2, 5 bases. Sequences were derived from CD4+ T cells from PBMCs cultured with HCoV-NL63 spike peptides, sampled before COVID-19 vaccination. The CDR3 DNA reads TGTGCCAGCACATCACTAGACACCGGGGAGCTGTTTTTT. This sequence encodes CASTSLDTGELFF.